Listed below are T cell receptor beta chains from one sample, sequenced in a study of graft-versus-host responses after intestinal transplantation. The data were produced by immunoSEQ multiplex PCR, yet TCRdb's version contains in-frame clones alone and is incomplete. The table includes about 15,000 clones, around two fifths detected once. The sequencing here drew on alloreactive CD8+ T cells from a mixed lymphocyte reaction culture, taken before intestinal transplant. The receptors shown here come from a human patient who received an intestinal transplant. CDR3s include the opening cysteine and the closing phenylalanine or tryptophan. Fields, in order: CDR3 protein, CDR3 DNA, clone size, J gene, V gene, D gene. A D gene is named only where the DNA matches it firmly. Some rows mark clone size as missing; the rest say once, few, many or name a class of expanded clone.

CDR3 protein: CASSFLRERVGNEQFF
CDR3 DNA: TGTGCCAGCAGCTTCTTGAGGGAGCGGGTGGGCAATGAGCAGTTCTTC
clone size: NA
J gene: TRBJ2-1
V gene: TRBV11-1
D gene: NA

CDR3 protein: CASSVDPGQGSYEQYF
CDR3 DNA: TGTGCCAGCAGCGTAGACCCGGGACAGGGGAGTTACGAGCAGTACTTC
clone size: NA
J gene: TRBJ2-7
V gene: TRBV9
D gene: TRBD1

CDR3 protein: CASSGTSGAGTQYF
CDR3 DNA: TGTGCCAGCAGCGGGACTAGCGGGGCCGGTACGCAGTATTTT
clone size: NA
J gene: TRBJ2-3
V gene: TRBV7-9
D gene: TRBD2

CDR3 protein: CAWSGMSNQPQHF
CDR3 DNA: TGTGCCTGGAGTGGTATGAGCAATCAGCCCCAGCATTTT
clone size: few
J gene: TRBJ1-5
V gene: TRBV30
D gene: NA

CDR3 protein: CASSPGTGLGFDGYTF
CDR3 DNA: TGTGCCAGCAGCCCTGGGACAGGGTTGGGGTTTGATGGCTACACCTTC
clone size: few
J gene: TRBJ1-2
V gene: TRBV7-2
D gene: TRBD1

CDR3 protein: CASSAGQGGYEQYF
CDR3 DNA: TGTGCCAGCAGTGCCGGACAGGGGGGGTACGAGCAGTACTTC
clone size: NA
J gene: TRBJ2-7
V gene: TRBV27
D gene: TRBD1

CDR3 protein: CSVERGSKNIQYF
CDR3 DNA: TGCAGCGTTGAAAGGGGTTCCAAAAACATTCAGTACTTC
clone size: few
J gene: TRBJ2-4
V gene: TRBV29-1
D gene: NA

CDR3 protein: CASSLLAGGEQYF
CDR3 DNA: TGTGCCAGCAGCTTACTAGCGGGAGGTGAGCAGTACTTC
clone size: medium-sized
J gene: TRBJ2-7
V gene: TRBV7-6
D gene: TRBD2

CDR3 protein: CASSYRTGYGYTF
CDR3 DNA: TGCGCCAGCAGCTATCGAACAGGGTATGGCTACACCTTC
clone size: NA
J gene: TRBJ1-2
V gene: TRBV4-1
D gene: NA

CDR3 protein: CASSSRGHQFRSYEQYF
CDR3 DNA: TGTGCCAGCAGCTCCCGGGGACACCAGTTTCGCTCCTACGAGCAGTACTTC
clone size: medium-sized
J gene: TRBJ2-7
V gene: TRBV5-6
D gene: NA

CDR3 protein: CSVEVTNYNEQFF
CDR3 DNA: TGCAGCGTTGAAGTCACTAACTACAATGAGCAGTTCTTC
clone size: NA
J gene: TRBJ2-1
V gene: TRBV29-1
D gene: NA

CDR3 protein: CASSAPAGELFF
CDR3 DNA: TGTGCCAGCAGCGCCCCAGCCGGGGAGCTGTTTTTT
clone size: once
J gene: TRBJ2-2
V gene: TRBV7-6
D gene: NA

CDR3 protein: CASSALLSSYNEQFF
CDR3 DNA: TGTGCCAGCAGCGCCCTCCTCAGCTCCTACAATGAGCAGTTCTTC
clone size: NA
J gene: TRBJ2-1
V gene: TRBV13
D gene: NA

CDR3 protein: CASSLGRGSPYGYTF
CDR3 DNA: TGTGCCAGCAGCCTAGGCCGCGGCAGTCCCTATGGCTACACCTTC
clone size: few
J gene: TRBJ1-2
V gene: TRBV7-9
D gene: NA

CDR3 protein: CASSPGTGRNSPLHF
CDR3 DNA: TGTGCCAGCAGCCCCGGGACAGGGCGAAATTCACCCCTCCACTTT
clone size: few
J gene: TRBJ1-6
V gene: TRBV27
D gene: TRBD1

CDR3 protein: CASSLGLEQFF
CDR3 DNA: TGCGCCAGCAGCTTGGGGCTCGAGCAGTTCTTC
clone size: few
J gene: TRBJ2-1
V gene: TRBV5-1
D gene: NA

CDR3 protein: CASRTEGGNSYEQYF
CDR3 DNA: TGTGCCAGCAGGACTGAGGGGGGGAACTCCTACGAGCAGTACTTC
clone size: medium-sized
J gene: TRBJ2-7
V gene: TRBV2
D gene: NA

CDR3 protein: CASSQGATQPQHF
CDR3 DNA: TGCGCCAGCAGCCAGGGGGCTACACAGCCCCAGCATTTT
clone size: NA
J gene: TRBJ1-5
V gene: TRBV4-1
D gene: NA

CDR3 protein: CASSDSGAPYNEQFF
CDR3 DNA: TGTGCCAGCAGTGACTCGGGGGCCCCTTACAATGAGCAGTTCTTC
clone size: NA
J gene: TRBJ2-1
V gene: TRBV6-4
D gene: NA

CDR3 protein: CASSLGTVDFYGYTF
CDR3 DNA: TGCGCCAGCAGCCTCGGGACAGTGGATTTCTATGGCTACACCTTC
clone size: NA
J gene: TRBJ1-2
V gene: TRBV4-1
D gene: TRBD1

CDR3 protein: CASSLRTSGSADTQYF
CDR3 DNA: TGTGCCAGCAGCCTCCGGACTAGCGGGAGCGCAGATACGCAGTATTTT
clone size: NA
J gene: TRBJ2-3
V gene: TRBV5-4
D gene: TRBD2

CDR3 protein: CASSQEGADVYTF
CDR3 DNA: TGCGCCAGCAGCCAAGAAGGGGCTGACGTCTACACCTTC
clone size: NA
J gene: TRBJ1-2
V gene: TRBV4-3
D gene: NA

CDR3 protein: CASRDDRTYEQYF
CDR3 DNA: TGCGCCAGCCGAGACGACAGAACCTACGAGCAGTACTTC
clone size: NA
J gene: TRBJ2-7
V gene: TRBV10-2
D gene: NA

CDR3 protein: CASSPGQGYYGYTF
CDR3 DNA: TGTGCCAGCAGCCCCGGACAGGGCTACTATGGCTACACCTTC
clone size: NA
J gene: TRBJ1-2
V gene: TRBV7-2
D gene: TRBD1

CDR3 protein: CASSRGQGVGNTIYF
CDR3 DNA: TGTGCCAGCAGCCGGGGACAGGGAGTAGGAAACACCATATATTTT
clone size: medium-sized
J gene: TRBJ1-3
V gene: TRBV6-5
D gene: TRBD1

CDR3 protein: CASGGGLGDTQYF
CDR3 DNA: TGTGCCAGCGGGGGCGGGCTAGGGGATACGCAGTATTTT
clone size: NA
J gene: TRBJ2-3
V gene: TRBV4-2
D gene: NA